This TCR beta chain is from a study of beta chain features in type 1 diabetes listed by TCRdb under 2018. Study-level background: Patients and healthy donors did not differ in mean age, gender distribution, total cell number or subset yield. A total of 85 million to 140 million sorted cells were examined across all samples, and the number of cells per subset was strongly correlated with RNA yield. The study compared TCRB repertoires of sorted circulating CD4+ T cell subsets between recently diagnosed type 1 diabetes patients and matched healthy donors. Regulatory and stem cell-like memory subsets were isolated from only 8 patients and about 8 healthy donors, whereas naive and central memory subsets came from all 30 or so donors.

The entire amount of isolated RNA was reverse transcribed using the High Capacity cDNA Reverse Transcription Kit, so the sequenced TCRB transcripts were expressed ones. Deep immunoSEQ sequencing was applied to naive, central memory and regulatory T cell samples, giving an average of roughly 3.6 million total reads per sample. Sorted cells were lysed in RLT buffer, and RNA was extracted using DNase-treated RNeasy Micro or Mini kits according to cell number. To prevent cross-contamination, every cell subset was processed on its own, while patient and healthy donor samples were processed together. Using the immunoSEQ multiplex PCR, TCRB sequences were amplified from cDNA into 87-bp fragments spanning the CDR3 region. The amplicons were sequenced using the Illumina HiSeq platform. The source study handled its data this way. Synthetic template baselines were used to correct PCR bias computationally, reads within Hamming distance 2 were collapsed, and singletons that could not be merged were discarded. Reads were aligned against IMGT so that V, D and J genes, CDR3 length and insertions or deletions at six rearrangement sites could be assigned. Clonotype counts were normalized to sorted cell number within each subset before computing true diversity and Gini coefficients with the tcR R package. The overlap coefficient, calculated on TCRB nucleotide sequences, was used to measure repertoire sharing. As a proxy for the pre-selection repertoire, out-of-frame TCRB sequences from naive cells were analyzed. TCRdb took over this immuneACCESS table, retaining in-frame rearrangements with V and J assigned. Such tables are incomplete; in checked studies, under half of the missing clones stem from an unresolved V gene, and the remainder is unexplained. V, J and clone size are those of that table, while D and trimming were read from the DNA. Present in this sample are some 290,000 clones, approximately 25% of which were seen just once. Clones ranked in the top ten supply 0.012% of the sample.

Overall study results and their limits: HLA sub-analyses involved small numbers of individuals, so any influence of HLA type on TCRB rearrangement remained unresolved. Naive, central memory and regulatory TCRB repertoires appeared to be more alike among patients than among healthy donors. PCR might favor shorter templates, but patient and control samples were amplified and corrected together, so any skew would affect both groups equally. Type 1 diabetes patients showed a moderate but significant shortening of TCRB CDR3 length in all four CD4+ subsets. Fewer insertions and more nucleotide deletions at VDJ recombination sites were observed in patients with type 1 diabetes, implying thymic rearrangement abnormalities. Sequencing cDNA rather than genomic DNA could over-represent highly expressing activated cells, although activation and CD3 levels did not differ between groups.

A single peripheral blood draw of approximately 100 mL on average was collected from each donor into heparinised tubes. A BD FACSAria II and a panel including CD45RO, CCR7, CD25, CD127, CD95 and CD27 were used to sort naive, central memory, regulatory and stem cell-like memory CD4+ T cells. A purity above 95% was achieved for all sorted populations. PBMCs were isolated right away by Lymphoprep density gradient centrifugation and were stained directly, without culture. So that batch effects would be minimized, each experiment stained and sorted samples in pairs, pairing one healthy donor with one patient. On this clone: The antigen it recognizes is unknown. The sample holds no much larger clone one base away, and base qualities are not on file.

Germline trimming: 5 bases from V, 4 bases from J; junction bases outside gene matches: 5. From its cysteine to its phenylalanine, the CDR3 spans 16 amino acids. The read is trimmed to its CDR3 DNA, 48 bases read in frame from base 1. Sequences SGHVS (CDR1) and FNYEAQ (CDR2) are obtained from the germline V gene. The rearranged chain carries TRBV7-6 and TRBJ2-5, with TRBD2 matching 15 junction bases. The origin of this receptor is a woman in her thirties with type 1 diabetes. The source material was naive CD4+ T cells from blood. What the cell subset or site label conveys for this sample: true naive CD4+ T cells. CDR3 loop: CASSRTSGRAPETQYF. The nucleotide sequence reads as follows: TGTGCCAGCAGCCGGACTAGCGGGAGGGCCCCAGAGACCCAGTACTTC. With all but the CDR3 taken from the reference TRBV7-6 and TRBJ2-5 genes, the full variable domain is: GAGVSQSPRYKVTKRGQDVALRCDPISGHVSLYWYRQALGQGPEFLTYFNYEAQQDKSGLPNDRFSAERPEGSISTLTIQRTEQRDSAMYRCASSRTSGRAPETQYFGPGTRLLVL.